This T cell receptor (beta chain) was retrieved from a study of T cells in Graves' hyperthyroidism and ophthalmopathy. Study-level results: Onset of ophthalmopathy came a median 6.5 months after the model predicted it.

There were TCR beta CDR3 regions amplified from RNA transcripts. The TCR CDR3 first-round RT-PCR relied on the HTBI primer set. TCRdb used MiXCR to reprocess the multiplex PCR reads, holding one entry per CDR3 protein. The table has about 560,000 distinct CDR3 sequences, 15% to 17% seen once; the top ten hold approximately 7.4%. This clonotype appeared many times. Its antigen remains unidentified. Patients aged 18 to 65 had newly diagnosed hyperthyroidism of under 2 months' duration. The CDR3 loop spans 14 amino acids. Deletions cut 6 bases from V and 2 bases from J, with 11 bases between. Germline CDR1 MNHNS, CDR2 SASEGT.

Sequencing was performed on blood. This TCR came from a woman younger than 45 with Graves' hyperthyroidism. The rearrangement joins TRBV6-1 to TRBJ1-5; D perhaps matches TRBD1 (5 bases). The CDR3 reads CASRQAGGNQPQHF. As DNA, the CDR3 is TGTGCCAGCAGACAGGCCGGGGGCAATCAGCCCCAGCATTTT.